This T cell receptor (beta chain) was documented in a study of CXCR3-negative and CXCR3-positive naive CD8 T cells. Study-wide context: Across all libraries, TRB reads numbered 120 million to 150 million, with about 1.5 +/- 0.3 million in each library.

Notes on the study in general: Fresh PBMCs went into most assays, and CXCR3 expression partly declined after cryopreservation. Researchers report that CXCR3-positive naive cells carry more hydrophobic TRB CDR3s than CXCR3-negative naive cells. Similar levels of surface CD5 were seen between naive subsets; TCR strength was inferred from TRB CDR3 properties.

TRB cDNA libraries were made by UMI-labeled 5' RACE. With the 5' RACE reads reprocessed, TCRdb shows one record per CDR3 protein and no DNA. This sample's clone table lists approximately 48,000 distinct CDR3 sequences. With respect to this clonotype: What it binds is not known.

This CDR3 comprises 14 residues. Germline values: CDR1 SGHVS, CDR2 FNYEAQ. J is TRBJ2-2 and V is TRBV7-6. The sequencing input was naive CXCR3+ CD8+ T cells from blood. The subset is: CD45RO-CCR7+CD27+CD95- naive CD8+ T cells expressing CXCR3 (TNR3+). The receptor was isolated from a human donor in good health. Some clones in this sample may be carry-over from other donors' samples. The CDR3 reads CASSLGAGSGELFF. The whole variable domain, filled in from reference TRBV7-6 and TRBJ2-2, reads GAGVSQSPRYKVTKRGQDVALRCDPISGHVSLYWYRQALGQGPEFLTYFNYEAQQDKSGLPNDRFSAERPEGSISTLTIQRTEQRDSAMYRCASSLGAGSGELFFGEGSRLTVL.